This T cell receptor beta chain appears in the sequencing data of a study of tumor-infiltrating lymphocytes in primary liver carcinoma. Study information: The study reported T1-T3 N0M0 tumors spanning 4.2 to 10 cm.

TCR beta cDNA was made from 450 to 500 ng total RNA with a constant-region primer. It was through three nested multiplex PCR rounds of slightly modified ARM-PCR that TCR beta libraries arose. In the first two PCR rounds, TRBV1-TRBV30 forward primers were paired with a C-beta reverse primer, and each round lasted roughly 10 cycles. One entry per CDR3 protein, called by TCRdb with MiXCR from the multiplex PCR reads. The repertoire holds 95,000 to 100,000 distinct CDR3 sequences, with more than 65% as singletons. The germline V gene encodes CDR1 MNHEY and CDR2 SVGAGI. The CDR3 has 14 residues. Scientists recovered RNA and DNA together from approximately 20-30 mg of unsorted bulk tissue. Tumor regions sampled: superior, inferior, left, right poles, and centre. There were over 90% viable tumor cells in every single sample of tumor. With regard to this clonotype: Germline is not matched at one junction end, which may reflect a read error.

The chain is built from TRBV6-5 and TRBJ1-1; 8 bases map to TRBD1. Material for sequencing was liver tumor tissue from sampling region 2. The subset is: tumor region T2, inferior pole. This TCR came from a woman between 55 and 75 years old with primary liver carcinoma and hepatitis B virus infection. CDR3 coding DNA: TGTGCCAGCAGTCCGCAGGGGGCGAACGCTGAAGCTTTCTTT. This sequence encodes CASSPQGANAEAFF.